The 9 T cell receptor beta chains given below trace back to one sample, sequenced in a study of Ad26.COV2.S vaccination and SARS-CoV-2 variants. Sequencing used immunoSEQ multiplex PCR; TCRdb keeps in-frame clones, though not all of them. The table records about 460,000 clones, 89% of them present only once. Treatment defined: around 19 received Ad26.COV2.S at low or high dose, single or two shots; several received placebo; per-sample allocation not given. Sample collection was performed on day 63 after the first vaccine or placebo injection. The sample here was peripheral blood, taken in a trial of Ad26.COV2.S vaccine versus placebo. Source of these receptors: a person aged 18-65 years who received the Ad26.COV2.S COVID-19 vaccine or a placebo.

Many counts were recorded for this clone. The chain employs TRBV7-3 and TRBJ2-3; no firm D call. The CDR3 totals 14 residues. Germline V gene sequence: CDR1 SGHTA, CDR2 FQGTGA. Trimming pared 1 base from V and 3 bases from J, leaving 8 bases between. CDR3 region: CASSLNGPTDTQYF. In DNA form, the CDR3 reads TGTGCCAGCAGCTTAAACGGTCCGACAGATACGCAGTATTTT.

The chain is built from TRBV4-1 and TRBJ2-1; 10 bases match TRBD2. V was clipped by 1 base and J by 5 bases; unmatched bases: 8. The CDR3 is 17 residues long. From germline, CDR1 is MGHRA and CDR2 YSYEKL. The CDR3 coding sequence is TGCGCCAGCAGCCAAGGCCCCGGACTAGCGGTAAACAATGAGCAGTTCTTC. It is translated as CASSQGPGLAVNNEQFF.

The chain couples TRBV27 to TRBJ2-6, with 7 nucleotides matching TRBD1. This CDR3 is built from 17 residues. CDR1 MNHEY and CDR2 SMNVEV come from the germline V gene (reference sequence). After removal of 6 bases from V and 2 bases from J, the junction contained 10 bases not matched to a gene. The CDR3 sequence: CASRHDRVTTGANVLTF. The CDR3 bases are TGTGCCAGCAGACATGACAGGGTCACTACTGGGGCCAACGTCCTGACTTTC. The whole variable domain, filled in from reference TRBV27 and TRBJ2-6, reads EAQVTQNPRYLITVTGKKLTVTCSQNMNHEYMSWYRQDPGLGLRQIYYSMNVEVTDKGDVPEGYKVSRKEKRNFPLILESPSPNQTSLYFCASRHDRVTTGANVLTFGAGSRLTVL.

The genes are TRBV3-1 (or the pseudogene TRBV3-2) and TRBJ1-3; D is unresolved. The CDR3 is 14 amino acids. V shed 4 bases and J shed 4 bases, with 11 bases lying between them. Germline V gene data show CDR1 as LGHDT and CDR2 as YNNKEL (reference sequence). The CDR3 DNA is TGTGCCAGCAGCCCCAAGTTCTCCGGAAACACCATATATTTT. Its translation is CASSPKFSGNTIYF.

V usage is TRBV11-2 and J usage is TRBJ2-7, with D tentatively TRBD1 (6 bases). Per the germline V gene, CDR1 is SGHAT and CDR2 is FQNNGV. Trimming removed 1 base from V and 3 bases from J, with 22 bases in between. This CDR3 contains 18 residues. CDR3 DNA sequence: TGTGCCAGCAGCTTAGTCGGTTACGTAGGACAGAGAGTCTACGAGCAGTACTTC. Protein product: CASSLVGYVGQRVYEQYF.

The CDR3 DNA reads TGTGCCAGCAGCCCCCAGGGGGGGGACGAGCAGTACTTC. Translated, it gives CASSPQGGDEQYF. The chain couples TRBV9 to TRBJ2-7; TRBD1 or TRBD2 may be the D gene (7 bases each). CDR1 is SGDLS, CDR2 YYNGEE, per germline. V was clipped by 4 bases and J by 5 bases, with 13 bases between them. The CDR3 loop spans 13 amino acids.

This chain joins TRBV27 and TRBJ2-3; D call uncertain. CDR3 length equals 11 residues. Germline CDR1 reads MNHEY; CDR2 reads SMNVEV (reference sequence). Deletions cut 5 bases from V and 8 bases from J, with 8 bases between. CDR3 sequence (DNA): TGTGCCAGCAGTCCCGGCCTTACGCAGTATTTT. Protein sequence: CASSPGLTQYF.

The chain combines TRBV6-5 with TRBJ1-5; D unclear. The CDR3 covers 11 residues. Germline CDR1 is MNHEY and CDR2 is SVGAGI. Trimming stripped 6 bases from V and 5 bases from J, with 5 bases between. The CDR3 loop is CASSFDQPQHF. The CDR3 DNA follows: TGTGCCAGCAGCTTCGATCAGCCCCAGCATTTT.

This chain uses TRBV13 with TRBJ2-5; TRBD2 aligns across 13 bases. The CDR3 extends over 15 amino acids. CDR1 is PRHDT and CDR2 is FYEKMQ in the germline V gene (reference sequence). V gave up 6 bases and J gave up 1 base; unmatched junction bases: 2. The CDR3 DNA reads as TGTGCCAGCAGAACTAGCGGGAGGGCCCAAGAGACCCAGTACTTC. Encoded protein: CASRTSGRAQETQYF. Variable domain in full (rest from reference TRBV13 and TRBJ2-5): AAGVIQSPRHLIKEKRETATLKCYPIPRHDTVYWYQQGPGQDPQFLISFYEKMQSDKGSIPDRFSAQQFSDYHSELNMSSLELGDSALYFCASRTSGRAQETQYFGPGTRLLVL.